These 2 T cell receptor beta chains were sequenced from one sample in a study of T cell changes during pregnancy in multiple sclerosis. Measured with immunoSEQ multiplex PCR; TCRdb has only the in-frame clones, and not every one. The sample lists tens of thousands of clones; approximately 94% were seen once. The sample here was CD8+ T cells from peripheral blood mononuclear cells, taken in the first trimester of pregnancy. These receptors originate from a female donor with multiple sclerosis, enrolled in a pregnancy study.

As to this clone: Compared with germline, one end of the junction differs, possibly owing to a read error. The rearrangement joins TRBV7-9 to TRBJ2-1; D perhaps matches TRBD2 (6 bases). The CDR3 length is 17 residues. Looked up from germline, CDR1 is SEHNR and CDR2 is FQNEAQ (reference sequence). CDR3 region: CASSLGLELLPYNEQFF. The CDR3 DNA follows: TGTGCCAGCAGCTTAGGACTAGAGCTTCTCCCATACAATGAGCAATTCTTC.

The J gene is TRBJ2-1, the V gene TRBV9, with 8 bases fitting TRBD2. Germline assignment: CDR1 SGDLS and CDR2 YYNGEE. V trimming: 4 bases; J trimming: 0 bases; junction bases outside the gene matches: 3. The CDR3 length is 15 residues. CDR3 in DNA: TGTGCCAGCAGCTCCAGCGGGAGCTCCTACAATGAGCAGTTCTTC. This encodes CASSSSGSSYNEQFF.